The 22 T cell receptor beta chains below come from one sample, sequenced in a study of monozygotic twins with inflammatory bowel disease. TCRdb re-called the 5' RACE reads and gives one entry per CDR3 protein, without DNA. In all, the sample yields about 210,000 distinct CDR3 sequences. Sequencing was done on a sample of blood. The receptors were gathered from a human donor with ulcerative colitis or Crohn's disease, or a healthy co-twin of an affected twin (not recorded which).

The chain uses TRBV5-1 and TRBJ2-5; no DNA is available, so the TRBD1 call from TCRdb remains unchecked. Germline-derived CDR1 and CDR2 are SGHRS and YFSETQ. The CDR3 totals 15 residues. CDR3 sequence: CASSLSDRGQETQYF.

The rearrangement links TRBV12-3 or TRBV12-4 to TRBJ2-7; the TRBD1 assignment by TCRdb is unverifiable without DNA. The CDR3 runs 13 residues. The chain's CDR3 is CASRWTDSYEQYF.

CDR3 sequence: CASSLVRGSEAFF. This chain uses TRBV7-2 with TRBJ1-1; without DNA, the TCRdb call of TRBD1 cannot be checked. The CDR3 is 13 amino acids. Germline CDR1 and CDR2: SGHTA and FQGNSA.

The chain joins TRBV19 to TRBJ2-2; TCRdb's D gene call, TRBD2, goes unchecked for lack of DNA. CDR1 and CDR2 from the germline V gene are LNHDA and SQIVND (reference sequence). The CDR3 has 14 residues. This CDR3 reads CASSAQGGTGELFF.

This chain links TRBV5-1 with TRBJ2-2; as DNA is missing, the TRBD2 call by TCRdb cannot be tested. The CDR3 contains 17 residues. Germline V gene lookup returns CDR1 SGHRS and CDR2 YFSETQ. CDR3 sequence reads: CASSLSTRAANTGELFF.

This rearrangement joins TRBV6-5 to TRBJ2-1; TCRdb picks TRBD1, but there is no DNA to check that call. Per the germline V gene, CDR1 is MNHEY and CDR2 is SVGAGI. The CDR3 consists of 15 residues. The CDR3 region is CASSYSAGTGNEQFF.

This sequence joins TRBV25-1 and TRBJ1-4; the TCRdb D gene call, TRBD1, has no DNA to confirm it. The germline V gene has CDR1 MGHDK and CDR2 SYGVNS. This CDR3 has 12 residues. The CDR3 loop reads CASRGAHEKLFF.

This chain links TRBV3-1 with TRBJ2-5; TCRdb selects TRBD1, and the lack of DNA leaves this call unchecked. Per germline, CDR1 LGHDT and CDR2 YNNKEL (reference sequence). This CDR3 contains 14 residues. CDR3: CASSHTLQGQTQYF.

The chain combines TRBV19 with TRBJ1-6. CDR1 and CDR2 (germline): LNHDA, SQIVND (reference sequence). This CDR3 has 14 residues. The CDR3 spells CASSMGAAGSPLHF.

This rearrangement joins TRBV5-1 to TRBJ1-3. The CDR3 extends over 14 amino acids. Germline V gene data show CDR1 as SGHRS and CDR2 as YFSETQ. CDR3 protein: CASSLGSSGNTIYF.

This rearrangement joins TRBV7-9 to TRBJ1-6; TCRdb's D call of TRBD1 is untestable without DNA. CDR1 and CDR2 from the germline V gene are SEHNR and FQNEAQ (reference sequence). This CDR3 spans 16 amino acids. The CDR3 region is CASSSPYRDSVTPLHF. The full variable domain, with the rest looked up from reference TRBV7-9 and TRBJ1-6, is DTGVSQNPRHKITKRGQNVTFRCDPISEHNRLYWYRQTLGQGPEFLTYFQNEAQLEKSRLLSDRFSAERPKGSFSTLEIQRTEQGDSAMYLCASSSPYRDSVTPLHFGNGTRLTVT.

V and J are TRBV5-1 and TRBJ2-7. This CDR3 is 15 amino acids long. Germline CDR1 SGHRS, CDR2 YFSETQ. The CDR3 here is CASSPTDHLSYEQYF.

V is TRBV7-2 and J is TRBJ2-3; TCRdb's D call, TRBD2, is unchecked because there is no DNA. There are 12 residues in the CDR3. CDR1 is SGHTA and CDR2 is FQGNSA in the germline V gene. CDR3 in amino acids: CARGGPGDTQYF. Together with reference TRBV7-2 and TRBJ2-3, the CDR3 gives the full variable domain: GAGVSQSPSNKVTEKGKDVELRCDPISGHTALYWYRQSLGQGLEFLIYFQGNSAPDKSGLPSDRFSAERTGGSVSTLTIQRTQQEDSAVYLCARGGPGDTQYFGPGTRLTVL.

The chain carries TRBV7-9 and TRBJ2-5; the TCRdb call, TRBD1, lacks DNA for checking. Germline CDR1 SEHNR, CDR2 FQNEAQ (reference sequence). This CDR3 contains 17 residues. The CDR3 here is CASSLWGPSPVRETQYF.

V gene TRBV5-1 combines with J gene TRBJ1-2. The length of the CDR3 is 13 residues. CDR1 and CDR2 (germline): SGHRS, YFSETQ. CDR3 protein: CASSLDRNYGYTF.

The chain links TRBV12-3 or TRBV12-4 to TRBJ1-5. The CDR3 covers 14 residues. CDR3 protein: CASSLVPVAQPQHF.

The chain uses TRBV24-1 and TRBJ1-5; absent DNA, TCRdb's TRBD1 call cannot be checked. Germline CDR1 KGHDR, CDR2 SFDVKD. CDR3 length: 16 amino acids. The CDR3 loop reads CATSGTGESPNQPQHF.

J is TRBJ2-5 and V is TRBV7-2; TCRdb indicates TRBD1, and absent DNA this call remains unverified. This CDR3 contains 13 residues. Germline-derived CDR1 and CDR2 are SGHTA and FQGNSA. CDR3 residues: CASSRDNQETQYF.

The chain couples TRBV12-3 or TRBV12-4 to TRBJ1-5; TCRdb gives TRBD1 as the D gene, but with no DNA this cannot be confirmed. CDR3 length: 13 residues. CDR3 residues: CASSYGTEQPQHF.

The rearrangement uses TRBV19 and TRBJ1-2; TCRdb selects TRBD1, and the lack of DNA leaves this call unchecked. Germline CDR1 reads LNHDA; CDR2 reads SQIVND (reference sequence). The CDR3 totals 14 residues. CDR3 protein: CASSSNGGENGYTF. Variable domain in full (rest from reference TRBV19 and TRBJ1-2): DGGITQSPKYLFRKEGQNVTLSCEQNLNHDAMYWYRQDPGQGLRLIYYSQIVNDFQKGDIAEGYSVSREKKESFPLTVTSAQKNPTAFYLCASSSNGGENGYTFGSGTRLTVV.

The chain employs TRBV7-6 and TRBJ2-3; TCRdb's D call of TRBD2 is untestable without DNA. The CDR3 is made up of 17 amino acids. Per the germline V gene, CDR1 is SGHVS and CDR2 is FNYEAQ. This CDR3 reads CASSLGAGGFGTDTQYF. The variable domain in full, completed from reference TRBV7-6 and TRBJ2-3, reads GAGVSQSPRYKVTKRGQDVALRCDPISGHVSLYWYRQALGQGPEFLTYFNYEAQQDKSGLPNDRFSAERPEGSISTLTIQRTEQRDSAMYRCASSLGAGGFGTDTQYFGPGTRLTVL.

This chain connects TRBV19 to TRBJ2-2. The CDR3 is made up of 15 amino acids. CDR1 and CDR2 from the germline V gene are LNHDA and SQIVND (reference sequence). CDR3 loop: CASSISSLNTGELFF.